The 26 T cell receptor beta chains below come from one sample, sequenced in a study of T cell clonotyping in hematopoietic cell transplantation (dated by TCRdb to 2020 to 2022). The library was made by the immunoSEQ multiplex PCR assay. Sourced from immuneACCESS, this table was stored by TCRdb with only in-frame sequences that have V and J called. A share of the clones is absent; for the studies checked, an unresolved V gene accounts for under half, and the remainder has no known explanation. The sample contains about 15,000 clones, 71% of them found a single time. The top ten constitute almost 9.5% of the sample. The sample comprised peripheral blood mononuclear cells. The receptors were gathered from a woman between 55 and 75 years old in good health. Some clones in this sample may be carry-over from other donors' samples.

The chain recombines TRBV4-3 with TRBJ1-1; the D gene is possibly TRBD1 (6 bases). The CDR3 spans 18 residues. Germline V CDR1 and CDR2: LGHNA, YSLEER. V lost 0 bases, J lost 3 bases, and 20 bases lay in between. For the CDR3, the DNA is TGCGCCAGCAGCCAAGACTCCCCAGGGGTAACACCGTACACTGAAGCTTTCTTT. This gives the protein CASSQDSPGVTPYTEAFF.

V gene TRBV28 combines with J gene TRBJ2-5; 10 bases map to TRBD2. Germline assignment: CDR1 MDHEN and CDR2 SYDVKM. Trimming cost V 7 bases and J 2 bases; bases outside gene matches: 10. The length of the CDR3 is 16 residues. This chain's CDR3 is CASIRAGGTGQETQYF. As DNA, the CDR3 is TGTGCCAGCATTCGAGCGGGGGGGACAGGACAAGAGACCCAGTACTTC.

The chain has TRBV7-2 and TRBJ1-6; D is unclear. CDR3 length: 12 residues. The germline gives CDR1 SGHTA, CDR2 FQGNSA. The V and J ends lost 4 bases and 9 bases respectively, with 7 bases between them. The CDR3 loop is CASSSQSSPLHF. CDR3 coding DNA: TGTGCCAGCAGCTCACAGTCTTCACCCCTCCACTTT.

This clone was recorded only once. This chain links TRBV5-1 with TRBJ1-5; D is ambiguous. Trimming took 0 bases from V and 5 from J, leaving 12 bases between them. From germline, CDR1 is SGHRS and CDR2 YFSETQ. CDR3 length equals 15 residues. CDR3 region: CASSLDGDIDQPQHF. CDR3 in DNA: TGCGCCAGCAGCTTGGACGGAGACATCGATCAGCCCCAGCATTTT.

This rearrangement joins TRBV5-1 to TRBJ1-2; a possible D gene is TRBD1 (5 bases). The CDR3 contains 17 residues. Trimming stripped 3 bases from V and 3 bases from J, with 21 bases between. Per the germline V gene, CDR1 is SGHRS and CDR2 is YFSETQ. CDR3 residues: CASSSGASKGGDYGYTF. CDR3 coding DNA: TGCGCCAGCAGCTCCGGGGCGAGTAAGGGCGGTGACTATGGCTACACCTTC. The full variable domain, in which reference TRBV5-1 and TRBJ1-2 provide the parts outside the CDR3, is KAGVTQTPRYLIKTRGQQVTLSCSPISGHRSVSWYQQTPGQGLQFLFEYFSETQRNKGNFPGRFSGRQFSNSRSEMNVSTLELGDSALYLCASSSGASKGGDYGYTFGSGTRLTVV.

This chain links TRBV15 with TRBJ1-2; the D gene is possibly TRBD1 (6 bases). Trimming pared 4 bases from V and 5 bases from J, leaving 11 bases between. CDR3 length: 13 amino acids. CDR1 and CDR2 (germline): LNHNV, YYDKDF (reference sequence). The CDR3, as DNA: TGTGCCACCAGCACCCCGGACAGTTATGGCTACACCTTC. Translation gives CATSTPDSYGYTF. Full variable domain (missing parts from reference TRBV15 and TRBJ1-2): DAMVIQNPRYQVTQFGKPVTLSCSQTLNHNVMYWYQQKSSQAPKLLFHYYDKDFNNEADTPDNFQSRRPNTSFCFLDIRSPGLGDTAMYLCATSTPDSYGYTFGSGTRLTVV.

The chain is built from TRBV29-1 and TRBJ2-1; 8 bases map to TRBD2. J lost 9 bases, V lost 1 base, and 5 bases had no gene match. The CDR3 has 13 amino acids. Looked up from germline, CDR1 is SQVTM and CDR2 is ANQGSEA. The CDR3 here is CSVEVRAGVEQFF. The CDR3 coding sequence is TGCAGCGTTGAAGTCAGAGCGGGGGTTGAGCAGTTCTTC.

The chain joins TRBV9 to TRBJ2-5; 8 bases fit TRBD2. This CDR3 contains 15 residues. CDR1 and CDR2 from the germline V gene are SGDLS and YYNGEE. Germline trimming cut 2 bases from V and 4 bases from J; bases unmatched to any gene: 7. The CDR3 spells CASSVAGGGGETQYF. The CDR3 region has the DNA TGTGCCAGCAGCGTCGCGGGAGGCGGGGGAGAGACCCAGTACTTC.

This clone has more than one count but fewer than ten. V and J are TRBV6-5 and TRBJ2-7; maybe TRBD2 (6 bases). Germline CDR1 and CDR2: MNHEY and SVGAGI. The CDR3 runs to 12 residues. V was clipped by 8 bases and J by 4 bases, with 12 bases between them. CDR3 bases: TGTGCCAGCCACGGGAGTGGGTACGAGCAGTACTTC. Its protein product is CASHGSGYEQYF.

The chain is built from TRBV6-5 and TRBJ1-5; no firm D call. The V and J ends lost 0 bases and 2 bases respectively, with 5 bases between them. Looked up from germline, CDR1 is MNHEY and CDR2 is SVGAGI. This CDR3 is built from 14 residues. The CDR3 DNA reads as TGTGCCAGCAGTTACTCCGCAGGCAATCAGCCCCAGCATTTT. The encoded protein is CASSYSAGNQPQHF.

The chain joins TRBV2 to TRBJ2-2; D gene unclear. The length of the CDR3 is 12 residues. Germline lookup yields CDR1 SNHLY and CDR2 FYNNEI. V lost 7 bases and J lost 1, with 4 bases in between. The CDR3 coding sequence is TGTGCCAGCATGAGGAACACCGGGGAGCTGTTTTTT. Amino acid sequence: CASMRNTGELFF. The complete variable domain, with remaining parts taken from reference TRBV2 and TRBJ2-2, reads EPEVTQTPSHQVTQMGQEVILRCVPISNHLYFYWYRQILGQKVEFLVSFYNNEISEKSEIFDDQFSVERPDGSNFTLKIRSTKLEDSAMYFCASMRNTGELFFGEGSRLTVL.

This clone has just a few counts. This chain links TRBV6-1 with TRBJ1-2, with D unresolved. Germline V gene data show CDR1 as MNHNS and CDR2 as SASEGT. Trimming shortened V by 8 bases and J by 4 bases, and 8 bases separated the two germline ends. This CDR3 has 11 residues. CDR3 amino acids: CASEGGYGYTF. The CDR3 bases are TGTGCCAGCGAAGGAGGCTATGGCTACACCTTC.

This clone was counted a single time. The rearrangement links TRBV11-2 to TRBJ2-7; D is ambiguous. The ends were cut back, 8 bases at V and 3 bases at J, with 23 bases in the middle. The CDR3 totals 16 residues. Germline CDR1 SGHAT, CDR2 FQNNGV. The CDR3 DNA reads TGTGCCAGCTACCCGCTAAGTGGGCAGAAGAACTACGAGCAGTACTTC. As protein: CASYPLSGQKNYEQYF.

The V gene is TRBV6-5, the J gene TRBJ1-6, with 8 bases aligning to TRBD1. Per the germline V gene, CDR1 is MNHEY and CDR2 is SVGAGI. The CDR3 covers 15 residues. The V segment lost 4 bases and the J segment 9 bases; nucleotides outside the gene matches: 8. The CDR3 DNA reads as TGTGCCAGCAGTTCGACAGGGGAAGGAGGTTCACCCCTCCACTTT. Protein: CASSSTGEGGSPLHF.

This rearrangement joins TRBV9 to TRBJ2-5, with a tentative D call TRBD2 (6 bases). Trimming removed 0 bases from V and 5 bases from J, with 11 bases in between. Germline CDR1 SGDLS, CDR2 YYNGEE. The CDR3 contains 14 residues. The DNA for the CDR3 is TGTGCCAGCAGCGTAGCATGGGCGGGGGAGACCCAGTACTTC. Its translation: CASSVAWAGETQYF.

The CDR3, as DNA: TGTGCCAGCAGTTTATGGGGAGTCTCTGGAAACACCATATATTTT. Protein product: CASSLWGVSGNTIYF. The J gene is TRBJ1-3, the V gene TRBV28; D remains unclear. Germline V lookup: CDR1 MDHEN, CDR2 SYDVKM. This CDR3 region has 15 residues. The V and J ends lost 0 bases and 0 bases respectively, with 6 bases between them.

The J gene is TRBJ2-1, the V gene TRBV30; D is perhaps TRBD2 (6 bases). V lost 5 bases and J 4 bases, leaving 15 bases between the germline ends. The germline V gene has CDR1 GTSNPN and CDR2 SVGIG (reference sequence). CDR3 length equals 14 residues. CDR3 in amino acids: CAWLRGGKYNEQFF. The CDR3 DNA reads as TGTGCCTGGTTGCGGGGAGGAAAGTACAATGAGCAGTTCTTC.

This clone has just a few counts. This chain uses TRBV2 with TRBJ2-7; the D gene is possibly TRBD2 (6 bases). Germline V lookup: CDR1 SNHLY, CDR2 FYNNEI. Trimming took off 6 bases at V and 0 bases at J, with 12 bases between the two ends. The CDR3 is 14 amino acids. CDR3 residues: CASRGRGSSYEQYF. The CDR3 region has the DNA TGTGCCAGCAGGGGGCGGGGAAGCTCCTACGAGCAGTACTTC.

The chain carries TRBV4-3 and TRBJ1-2, with D possibly matching TRBD1 (5 bases). Germline V gene data show CDR1 as LGHNA and CDR2 as YSLEER. With 1 base removed from V and 8 bases from J, the gap between germline ends came to 14 bases. This CDR3 has 14 residues. CDR3: CASSQVATVKGYTF. The CDR3, as DNA: TGCGCCAGCAGCCAAGTGGCGACAGTAAAAGGCTACACCTTC.

The CDR3 DNA sequence: TGTGCCAGCAGCTTGGAGACGGGGTATGGCTACACCTTC. Its protein is CASSLETGYGYTF. This chain links TRBV5-4 with TRBJ1-2; D is uncertain. V lost 0 bases and J lost 5, with 8 bases in between. This CDR3 is 13 amino acids long. CDR1 is SGHNT and CDR2 is YYREEE in the germline V gene (reference sequence).

The CDR3: CASRRQGGSNQPQHF. CDR3 DNA: TGTGCCAGCAGGCGGCAGGGGGGCAGCAATCAGCCCCAGCATTTT. The chain links TRBV27 to TRBJ1-5; 7 nucleotides line up with TRBD1. V shed 6 bases and J 1 base; nucleotides not matched to a gene: 6. Germline V lookup: CDR1 MNHEY, CDR2 SMNVEV (reference sequence). This CDR3 spans 15 amino acids.

This clone occurred a few times. In DNA, the CDR3 is TGTGCCAGCAGCCTCTGGACGGGAGGGACTGAAGCTTTCTTT. This gives the protein CASSLWTGGTEAFF. The chain couples TRBV4-2 to TRBJ1-1; D remains unclear. The V gene's germline CDR1 is LGHNA and CDR2 YNFKEQ. The V end was cut by 4 bases, the J end by 5 bases, with 14 bases between. The CDR3 has 14 amino acids.

The chain has TRBV6-6 and TRBJ2-7, with 11 bases aligning to TRBD2. The germline gives CDR1 MNHNY, CDR2 SVGAGI (reference sequence). With V trimmed by 7 bases and J by 3 bases, 5 bases remained unmatched. The CDR3 sequence is 14 residues long. The CDR3 protein is CASTIGTSGYEQYF. In DNA, the CDR3 is TGTGCCAGCACCATTGGGACTAGCGGCTACGAGCAGTACTTC.

The chain links TRBV15 to TRBJ1-1, with 8 bases identical to TRBD1. There are 15 residues in the CDR3. Germline CDR1 reads LNHNV; CDR2 reads YYDKDF (reference sequence). The trim removed 1 base at V and 4 bases at J, leaving 5 bases unmatched. Here the CDR3 reads CATSRGTGRGTEAFF. CDR3 in DNA: TGTGCCACCAGCAGAGGGACAGGGAGGGGCACTGAAGCTTTCTTT. The complete variable domain, with remaining parts taken from reference TRBV15 and TRBJ1-1, reads DAMVIQNPRYQVTQFGKPVTLSCSQTLNHNVMYWYQQKSSQAPKLLFHYYDKDFNNEADTPDNFQSRRPNTSFCFLDIRSPGLGDTAMYLCATSRGTGRGTEAFFGQGTRLTVV.

The gene calls are TRBV25-1 and TRBJ1-4; D is uncertain. Germline CDR1 reads MGHDK; CDR2 reads SYGVNS. The CDR3 length is 14 residues. The V gene lost 2 bases and the J gene lost 5 bases, with 9 bases spanning the gap. CDR3 protein: CASSEQGINEKLFF. CDR3 DNA: TGTGCCAGCAGTGAACAAGGAATCAATGAAAAACTGTTTTTT.

In this sample, this clone turned up a few times. J is TRBJ2-7 and V is TRBV4-2; TRBD2 is a possible D gene (6 bases). The CDR3 is 14 residues long. In germline, CDR1 is LGHNA, CDR2 YNFKEQ. Trimming removed 2 bases at V and 7 bases at J, with 15 bases between. The CDR3 DNA follows: TGTGCCAGCAGCCAAAACAGGCAGGGACTGGAGCAGTACTTC. It encodes CASSQNRQGLEQYF.